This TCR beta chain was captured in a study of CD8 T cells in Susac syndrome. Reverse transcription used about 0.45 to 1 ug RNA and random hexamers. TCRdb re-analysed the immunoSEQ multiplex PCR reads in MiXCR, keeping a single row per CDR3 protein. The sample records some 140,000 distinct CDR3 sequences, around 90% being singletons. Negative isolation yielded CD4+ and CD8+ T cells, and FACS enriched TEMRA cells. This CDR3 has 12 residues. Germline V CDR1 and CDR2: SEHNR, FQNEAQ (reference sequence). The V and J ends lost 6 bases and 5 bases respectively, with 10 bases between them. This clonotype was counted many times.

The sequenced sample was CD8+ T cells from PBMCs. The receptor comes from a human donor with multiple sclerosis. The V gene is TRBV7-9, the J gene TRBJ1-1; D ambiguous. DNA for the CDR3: TGTGCCAGCAGTTTTTCCGGGACTGAAGCTTTCTTT. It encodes CASSFSGTEAFF. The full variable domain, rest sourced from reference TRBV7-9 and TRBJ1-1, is DTGVSQNPRHKITKRGQNVTFRCDPISEHNRLYWYRQTLGQGPEFLTYFQNEAQLEKSRLLSDRFSAERPKGSFSTLEIQRTEQGDSAMYLCASSFSGTEAFFGQGTRLTVV.